This T cell receptor beta chain was retrieved from a study of T-cell memory formation after mild COVID-19. This CDR3 is 11 amino acids long. Germline assignment: CDR1 SGHKS and CDR2 YYEKEE (reference sequence). Trimming took 5 bases from V and 3 from J, leaving 4 bases between them. The sample holds many counts of this clonotype. The 5'RACE method, run with constant-segment primers, produced TCR alpha and TCR beta cDNA libraries (carrying sample barcodes and UMIs). TCRdb re-analysed the 5' RACE reads in MiXCR, keeping a single row per CDR3 protein. This table has hundreds of thousands of distinct CDR3 sequences, 16% appearing once.

This chain connects TRBV5-5 to TRBJ2-3; no clear D. The specimen sequenced was PBMCs or a T cell subset sorted from them (not recorded which). This sequence originates from a man between 18 and 29 years old who had mild COVID-19 (a few samples of this study predate the infection). Cell type and time point are not known. CDR3 residues: CASRATDTQYF. The CDR3 coding sequence is TGTGCCAGCAGAGCTACAGATACGCAGTATTTT.